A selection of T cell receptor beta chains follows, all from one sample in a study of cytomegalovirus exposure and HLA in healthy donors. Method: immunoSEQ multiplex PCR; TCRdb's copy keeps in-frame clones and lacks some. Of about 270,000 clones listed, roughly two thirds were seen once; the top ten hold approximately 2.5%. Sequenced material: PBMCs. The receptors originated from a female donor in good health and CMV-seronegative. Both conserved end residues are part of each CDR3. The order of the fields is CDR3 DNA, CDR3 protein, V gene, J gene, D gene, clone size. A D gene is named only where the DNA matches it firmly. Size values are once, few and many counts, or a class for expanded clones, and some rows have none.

cdr3_nt: TGTGCCAGCAGTTTATCGATTGCCGCAGGGTGGTACAATGAGCAGTTCTTC
cdr3_aa: CASSLSIAAGWYNEQFF
v_call: TRBV27
j_call: TRBJ2-1
d_call: -
clone_size: -

cdr3_nt: TGTGCCAGCAGCTTAGGGGAGACTGAAGCTTTCTTT
cdr3_aa: CASSLGETEAFF
v_call: TRBV7-9
j_call: TRBJ1-1
d_call: -
clone_size: -

cdr3_nt: TGTGCCAGCGTCATGGCAAATACGCAGTATTTT
cdr3_aa: CASVMANTQYF
v_call: TRBV5-4
j_call: TRBJ2-3
d_call: -
clone_size: few

cdr3_nt: TGTGCCACCTCCCCCGGGACAGCTTCCTACGAGCAGTACTTC
cdr3_aa: CATSPGTASYEQYF
v_call: TRBV6-5
j_call: TRBJ2-7
d_call: TRBD1
clone_size: -

cdr3_nt: TGTGCCAGCAGTTCCCCGAGGGCGGGAGCCTACGAGCAGTACTTC
cdr3_aa: CASSSPRAGAYEQYF
v_call: TRBV6-5
j_call: TRBJ2-7
d_call: TRBD2
clone_size: -

cdr3_nt: TGCGCCAGCAGTATACAGGGGGTCAGCGAGCAGTACTTC
cdr3_aa: CASSIQGVSEQYF
v_call: TRBV23-1
j_call: TRBJ2-7
d_call: TRBD1
clone_size: -

cdr3_nt: TGTGCCAGCAGAGGAACTAGCGGGAGGGCCGATAATGAGCAGTTCTTC
cdr3_aa: CASRGTSGRADNEQFF
v_call: TRBV7-9
j_call: TRBJ2-1
d_call: TRBD2
clone_size: -

cdr3_nt: TGCGCCAGCAGCTTCGGATCGAGCGGAACCCAAGAGACCCAGTACTTC
cdr3_aa: CASSFGSSGTQETQYF
v_call: TRBV5-1
j_call: TRBJ2-5
d_call: -
clone_size: once

cdr3_nt: TGTGCCAGCAGTGAATGGTATAGGTCGGGGGCGGGAGAGGAGTACTTC
cdr3_aa: CASSEWYRSGAGEEYF
v_call: TRBV6-1
j_call: TRBJ2-7
d_call: -
clone_size: -

cdr3_nt: TGTGCCAGCAGTCTGGGGACAGGGGGTAACTATGGCTACACCTTC
cdr3_aa: CASSLGTGGNYGYTF
v_call: TRBV2
j_call: TRBJ1-2
d_call: TRBD1
clone_size: -

cdr3_nt: TGTGCCAGCAGGTTCACAGGGCAGGGTCCGCAGTATTTT
cdr3_aa: CASRFTGQGPQYF
v_call: TRBV6-5
j_call: TRBJ2-3
d_call: -
clone_size: -

cdr3_nt: TGTGCCAGCGAGGGACAGGGTACCTACGAGCAGTACTTC
cdr3_aa: CASEGQGTYEQYF
v_call: TRBV18
j_call: TRBJ2-7
d_call: TRBD1
clone_size: -

cdr3_nt: TGTGCCAGCAGCTCGGGACAGGGAAATTCACCCCTCCACTTT
cdr3_aa: CASSSGQGNSPLHF
v_call: TRBV14
j_call: TRBJ1-6
d_call: TRBD1
clone_size: few

cdr3_nt: TGCGCCAGCAGCCGATCCACCGGGACATTGAGCTATGGCTACACCTTC
cdr3_aa: CASSRSTGTLSYGYTF
v_call: TRBV5-1
j_call: TRBJ1-2
d_call: -
clone_size: few

cdr3_nt: TGTGCCAGCAGTTTAGGGCTGACCAAGGTCTACGAGCAGTACTTC
cdr3_aa: CASSLGLTKVYEQYF
v_call: TRBV28
j_call: TRBJ2-7
d_call: -
clone_size: -